This passage covers 20 T cell receptor beta chains from one sample sequenced in a study of memory CD4+ T cells and cytomegalovirus serostatus (dated by TCRdb to between 2018 and 2021). The library was made by the immunoSEQ multiplex PCR assay. Held by TCRdb, this immuneACCESS table contains in-frame sequences only and omits some clones. Under half of the omission traces to an unresolved V gene where checked; the cause of the rest is unknown. Here the sample has about 50,000 clones; 65% to 85% occur a single time. Jointly, the top ten make up around 0.63% of the sample. A FACSAria II was used to sort memory CD4+ T cells, defined as single viable CD3+CD4+CD8-CD45RO+ cells. The sample taken for sequencing was memory CD4+ T cells from blood. These receptors were collected from an adult in good health and CMV-seronegative.

This chain links TRBV19 with TRBJ2-3; 7 positions agree with TRBD1. The V gene's germline CDR1 is LNHDA and CDR2 SQIVND (reference sequence). The length of the CDR3 is 16 residues. V shed 4 bases and J 1 base; nucleotides not matched to a gene: 8. In nucleotides, the CDR3 is TGTGCCAGTAGTAAATTCGCCGGGACAGGCACAGATACGCAGTATTTT. Translated, it gives CASSKFAGTGTDTQYF.

V is TRBV13 and J is TRBJ1-1; tentatively, D is TRBD1 (5 bases). Germline CDR1 PRHDT, CDR2 FYEKMQ (reference sequence). Trimming cost V 5 bases and J 5 bases, with 12 bases left between them. The CDR3 contains 13 residues. The DNA for the CDR3 is TGTGCCAGCAGCAGGAGGGGTTCGACTGAAGCTTTCTTT. Its translation: CASSRRGSTEAFF. Full variable domain (rest looked up from reference TRBV13 and TRBJ1-1): AAGVIQSPRHLIKEKRETATLKCYPIPRHDTVYWYQQGPGQDPQFLISFYEKMQSDKGSIPDRFSAQQFSDYHSELNMSSLELGDSALYFCASSRRGSTEAFFGQGTRLTVV.

The V and J genes are TRBV19 and TRBJ1-5, with 10 bases fitting TRBD1. Per germline, CDR1 LNHDA and CDR2 SQIVND (reference sequence). The V gene end was trimmed by 1 base and the J gene end by 3 bases; junction bases not matched to a gene: 3. The CDR3 spans 16 residues. The DNA for the CDR3 is TGTGCCAGTAGTATAGTAGGGACAGGGGACAATCAGCCCCAGCATTTT. It encodes CASSIVGTGDNQPQHF.

The genes are TRBV6-5 and TRBJ2-2, with D possibly matching TRBD1 (6 bases). The germline V gene encodes CDR1 MNHEY and CDR2 SVGAGI. The CDR3 spans 15 residues. V lost 6 bases and J lost 2, with 13 bases in between. CDR3 residues: CASSLRGSNTGELFF. The CDR3 nucleotides are TGTGCCAGCAGCCTCAGGGGATCTAACACCGGGGAGCTGTTTTTT.

The rearrangement uses TRBV19 and TRBJ2-7; D remains ambiguous. Germline CDR1 and CDR2: LNHDA and SQIVND (reference sequence). The CDR3 runs to 16 residues. Trimming pared 4 bases from V and 2 bases from J, leaving 18 bases between. The CDR3 region has the DNA TGTGCCAGTAGTAAGACACGTATCATCCAAGCCTACGAGCAGTACTTC. Amino acids: CASSKTRIIQAYEQYF.

This chain connects TRBV5-4 to TRBJ1-1, with TRBD1 matching over 8 bases. Germline V gene data show CDR1 as SGHNT and CDR2 as YYREEE (reference sequence). V shed 1 base, J shed 13 bases, and the junction held 15 bases outside the gene matches. The CDR3 runs 15 residues. CDR3 sequence (DNA): TGTGCCAGCAGCTTGTCTGGTCCCGGGACAGGTAGGATTTTCTTT. Its protein product is CASSLSGPGTGRIFF.

The chain couples TRBV18 to TRBJ2-3; possible D gene TRBD2, 7 bases. CDR1 and CDR2 from the germline V gene are KGHSH and LQKENI. The CDR3 consists of 18 residues. V gave up 1 base and J gave up 2 bases, with 19 bases separating them. The CDR3 DNA sequence: TGTGCCAGCTCACCACGGGGGGGCGATTCCCTATTCACAGATACGCAGTATTTT. It codes for CASSPRGGDSLFTDTQYF.

The chain links TRBV27 to TRBJ2-1; D might be TRBD2 (5 bases). The CDR3 has 14 amino acids. Trimming pared 6 bases from V and 5 bases from J, leaving 14 bases between. CDR1 is MNHEY, CDR2 SMNVEV, per germline (reference sequence). The chain's CDR3 is CASRRGGQHNEQFF. The DNA for the CDR3 is TGTGCCAGCAGGAGAGGCGGGCAGCACAATGAGCAGTTCTTC.

The rearrangement uses TRBV25-1 and TRBJ2-7; D is possibly TRBD2 (5 bases). The germline CDR1 and CDR2 sequences are MGHDK and SYGVNS. V gave up 2 bases and J gave up 4 bases, with 15 bases separating them. This CDR3 is built from 15 residues. CDR3 region: CASSEGGRNRYEQYF. The CDR3 DNA sequence: TGTGCCAGCAGTGAAGGAGGCAGGAACCGTTACGAGCAGTACTTC.

This clone was seen a handful of times. This chain links TRBV7-2 with TRBJ2-7; D unclear. Trimming removed 5 bases at V and 4 bases at J, with 15 bases between. The length of the CDR3 is 14 residues. The germline V gene encodes CDR1 SGHTA and CDR2 FQGNSA. For the CDR3, the DNA is TGTGCCAGCAGCCCTCTGGTGGGTCCTTACGAGCAGTACTTC. Protein sequence: CASSPLVGPYEQYF.

The V call is TRBV6-5, the J call TRBJ1-1; D uncertain. The V end lost 2 bases, the J end lost 3 bases, and 13 bases lay between the germline ends. This CDR3 is 15 amino acids long. Germline CDR1 MNHEY, CDR2 SVGAGI. The CDR3 DNA reads as TGTGCCAGCAGTTACCAGAGGTCCTCTTACACTGAAGCTTTCTTT. Amino acids: CASSYQRSSYTEAFF.

This clone was seen only a few times. The V gene is TRBV4-1, the J gene TRBJ1-4; TRBD1 agrees at 11 bases. The CDR3 totals 18 residues. Germline V CDR1 and CDR2: MGHRA, YSYEKL. Trimming took 1 base from V and 0 from J; bases not matched to a gene: 4. This CDR3 reads CASSQVGQGASTNEKLFF. The CDR3 DNA reads TGCGCCAGCAGCCAAGTAGGACAGGGGGCCTCAACTAATGAAAAACTGTTTTTT.

V and J are TRBV7-9 and TRBJ2-1, with 8 bases matching TRBD1. After removal of 4 bases from V and 4 bases from J, the junction contained 15 bases not matched to a gene. This CDR3 has 18 amino acids. Germline loops: CDR1 SEHNR, CDR2 FQNEAQ (reference sequence). CDR3 nucleotide sequence: TGTGCCAGCAGCTCAGGGACAGGCTTCATGGGGCCGTACAATGAGCAGTTCTTC. It specifies CASSSGTGFMGPYNEQFF.

The chain carries TRBV10-1 and TRBJ2-1; 7 bases are a match to TRBD1. CDR1 and CDR2 from the germline V gene are WNHNN and SYGVQD (reference sequence). The CDR3 is 16 amino acids. Trimming took 4 bases from V and 1 from J; bases not matched to a gene: 7. The CDR3: CASSAGTDHSYNEQFF. CDR3 coding DNA: TGCGCCAGCAGTGCCGGGACAGACCATTCCTACAATGAGCAGTTCTTC.

This chain uses TRBV10-1 with TRBJ1-5, with D tentatively TRBD1 (6 bases). Germline values: CDR1 WNHNN, CDR2 SYGVQD (reference sequence). This CDR3 has 16 residues. Trimming left V 5 bases short and J 9 bases short, with 23 bases between. The CDR3 loop is CASSREAGGKVSPQHF. The CDR3 coding sequence is TGCGCCAGCAGTAGAGAAGCGGGGGGCAAGGTCTCGCCCCAGCATTTT.

This rearrangement joins TRBV10-2 to TRBJ2-3, with TRBD2 as a possible D gene (5 bases). Germline CDR1 and CDR2: WSHSY and SAAADI. Trimming took 3 bases from V and 8 from J, leaving 18 bases between them. CDR3 length equals 15 residues. In DNA, the CDR3 is TGCGCCAGCAGTGACTACGGGGAAGCGTCAGCTACGCAGTATTTT. Translating gives CASSDYGEASATQYF.

The genes are TRBV6-5 and TRBJ1-5, with D maybe TRBD1 (6 bases). The length of the CDR3 is 15 residues. In germline, CDR1 is MNHEY, CDR2 SVGAGI. V gave up 5 bases and J gave up 4 bases, with 15 bases separating them. CDR3 protein: CASSPLGGPNQPQHF. The CDR3 DNA is TGTGCCAGCAGTCCCTTGGGGGGGCCTAATCAGCCCCAGCATTTT.

CDR3 coding DNA: TGTGCCAGCAGCTTGGTTGCTGGAAACACCATATATTTT. It yields the protein CASSLVAGNTIYF. V usage is TRBV5-4 and J usage is TRBJ1-3; D gene ambiguous. Germline lookup yields CDR1 SGHNT and CDR2 YYREEE (reference sequence). Trimming cost V 0 bases and J 2 bases, with 3 bases left between them. The CDR3 covers 13 residues.

The rearrangement joins TRBV5-1 to TRBJ2-6, with D unclear. Germline CDR1 reads SGHRS; CDR2 reads YFSETQ. There are 16 residues in the CDR3. Between the trimmed V and J ends, which lost 2 bases and 0 bases, there was a span of 9 bases. CDR3 sequence reads: CASSLGPNSGANVLTF. In DNA form, the CDR3 reads TGCGCCAGCAGCTTAGGACCTAACTCTGGGGCCAACGTCCTGACTTTC.

The rearrangement uses TRBV2 and TRBJ2-3; D uncertain. Trimming removed 1 base at V and 3 bases at J, with 2 bases between. Per the germline V gene, CDR1 is SNHLY and CDR2 is FYNNEI. This CDR3 has 12 amino acids. DNA of the CDR3: TGTGCCAGCAGTGAAGGGACAGATACGCAGTATTTT. Its translation is CASSEGTDTQYF.